This T cell receptor (beta chain) originates from a study of T cell responses to AZD1222 COVID-19 vaccine. Notes on the study in general: Samples come after the peak T cell response, not at day 14. Seropositive AZD1222 recipients at baseline numbered only five to seven. Rises in breadth and depth of Spike-specific TCRs came after two AZD1222 doses.

The CDR3 sequence is 14 residues long. Germline V gene lookup returns CDR1 ENHRY and CDR2 SYGVKD. Trimming took 4 bases from V and 7 from J, leaving 14 bases between them. Profiling relied on immunoSEQ multiplex PCR, and the TCRdb table lists in-frame clones only, not all of them. The sample has 83,000 or so clones, roughly 90% seen once; the top ten hold 4.7%. With regard to this clone: Its antigen is as yet unknown.

The V and J genes are TRBV10-3 and TRBJ2-1; perhaps TRBD1 as D (7 bases). The source is an adult in good health. The source material was peripheral blood, sampled on day 0 of MenACWY control vaccination. Here the CDR3 reads CAISGQGGPNEQFF. The CDR3 DNA reads TGTGCCATCAGTGGGCAGGGGGGTCCGAATGAGCAGTTCTTC.